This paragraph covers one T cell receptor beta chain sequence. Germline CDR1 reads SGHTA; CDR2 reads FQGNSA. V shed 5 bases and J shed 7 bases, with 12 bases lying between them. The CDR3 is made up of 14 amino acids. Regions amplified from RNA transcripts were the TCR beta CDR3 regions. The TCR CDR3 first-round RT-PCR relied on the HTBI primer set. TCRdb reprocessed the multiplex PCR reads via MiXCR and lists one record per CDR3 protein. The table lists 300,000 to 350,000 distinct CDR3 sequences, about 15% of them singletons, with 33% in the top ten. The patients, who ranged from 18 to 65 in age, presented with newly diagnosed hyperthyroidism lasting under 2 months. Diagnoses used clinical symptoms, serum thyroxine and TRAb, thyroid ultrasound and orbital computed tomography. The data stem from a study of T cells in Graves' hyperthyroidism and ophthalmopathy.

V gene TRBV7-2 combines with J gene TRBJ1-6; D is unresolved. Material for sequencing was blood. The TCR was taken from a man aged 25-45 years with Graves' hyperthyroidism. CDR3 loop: CASSLRRTNSPLHF. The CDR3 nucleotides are TGTGCCAGCAGCCTTCGACGAACGAATTCACCCCTCCACTTT.